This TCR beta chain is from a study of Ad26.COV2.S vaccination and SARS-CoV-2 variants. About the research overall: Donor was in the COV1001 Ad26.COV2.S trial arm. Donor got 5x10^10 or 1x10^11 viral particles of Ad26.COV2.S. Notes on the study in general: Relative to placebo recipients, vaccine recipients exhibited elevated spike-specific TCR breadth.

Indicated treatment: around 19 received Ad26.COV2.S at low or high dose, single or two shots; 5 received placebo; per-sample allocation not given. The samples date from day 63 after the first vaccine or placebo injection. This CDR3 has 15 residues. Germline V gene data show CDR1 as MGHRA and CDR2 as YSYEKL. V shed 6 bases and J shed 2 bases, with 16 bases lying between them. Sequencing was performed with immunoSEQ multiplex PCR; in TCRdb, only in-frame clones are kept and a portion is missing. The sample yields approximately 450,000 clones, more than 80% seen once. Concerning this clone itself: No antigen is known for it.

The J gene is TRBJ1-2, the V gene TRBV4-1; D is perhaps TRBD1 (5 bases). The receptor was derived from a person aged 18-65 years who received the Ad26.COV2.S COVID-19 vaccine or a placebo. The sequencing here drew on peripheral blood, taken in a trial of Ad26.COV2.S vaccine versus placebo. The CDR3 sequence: CASRPTGRTNYGYTF. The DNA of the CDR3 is TGCGCCAGCAGGCCCACAGGCAGGACCAACTATGGCTACACCTTC.